A selection of T cell receptor beta chains follows, all from one sample in a study of T cell responses to AZD1222 COVID-19 vaccine. Produced via immunoSEQ multiplex PCR; TCRdb's table is partial and in-frame only. The table includes 130,000 or so clones, roughly nine tenths detected once. The starting material was peripheral blood, obtained on day 0 of AZD1222 vaccination. All receptors come from an adult in good health. CDR3s include the opening cysteine and the closing phenylalanine or tryptophan. The D gene is left open where the match is weak. Clone size is given for some rows only: seen once, a few or many times, or a class if the clone is expanded.

j_gene,v_gene,d_gene,abundance,len,CDR3aa,CDR3nt
TRBJ1-6,TRBV2,.,once,14,CASSAGLHNSPLHF,TGTGCCAGCAGTGCGGGACTTCATAATTCACCCCTCCACTTT
TRBJ1-5,TRBV5-1,.,.,14,CASSLAGNNQPQHF,TGCGCCAGCAGCTTGGCCGGTAACAATCAGCCCCAGCATTTT
TRBJ2-6,TRBV14,.,.,16,CASSHRGITGANVLTF,TGTGCCAGCAGTCATCGGGGGATCACTGGGGCCAACGTCCTGACTTTC
TRBJ2-7,TRBV4-1,TRBD2,.,19,CASSQATVGSGRASYEQYF,TGCGCCAGCAGCCAAGCCACGGTTGGTAGCGGGAGGGCCTCGTACGAGCAGTACTTC
TRBJ2-5,TRBV11-1,.,once,16,CASSLARRSVVETQYF,TGTGCCAGCAGCTTAGCCAGGAGGTCGGTTGTAGAGACCCAGTACTTC
TRBJ1-4,TRBV7-2,.,.,13,CASSSATNEKLFF,TGTGCCAGCAGCTCCGCAACTAATGAAAAACTGTTTTTT
TRBJ2-1,TRBV5-1,TRBD2,.,18,CASSLGLAGASSYNEQFF,TGCGCCAGCAGCCTGGGACTAGCGGGGGCCAGCTCCTACAATGAGCAGTTCTTC
TRBJ2-2,TRBV6-2/TRBV6-3,TRBD2,.,16,CASSPVAGGLGGELFF,TGTGCCAGCAGTCCCGTAGCGGGGGGGCTTGGCGGGGAGCTGTTTTTT
TRBJ2-2,TRBV9,.,.,16,CASSVGYRPLEGELFF,TGTGCCAGCAGCGTAGGGTACAGGCCTCTGGAAGGGGAGCTGTTTTTT
TRBJ2-1,TRBV19,.,.,15,CASSAPDSYYNEQFF,TGTGCCAGTAGTGCTCCGGACAGCTACTACAATGAGCAGTTCTTC
TRBJ1-2,TRBV12-3/TRBV12-4,.,.,12,CASSLDPYGYTF,TGTGCCAGCAGTTTAGATCCATATGGCTACACCTTC
TRBJ1-6,TRBV14,TRBD1,.,16,CASSPLKGQAGSPLHF,TGTGCCAGCAGCCCCCTAAAGGGACAGGCCGGTTCACCCCTCCACTTT